This record looks at one TCR beta chain sequence and its context. There were only Caucasian adults among the donors, and all lived in Nashville, Tennessee. Assay used: immunoSEQ multiplex PCR; TCRdb lists only in-frame clones, some missing. Seen here are 2 million to 2.5 million clones, around 93% observed once, and the top ten hold 0.3% to 0.45%. The sample originates from a study of shared clonotypes between healthy human individuals. On the study more broadly: A donor's plate count was three for CD4 naive and three for CD4 memory; CD8 naive had two and CD8 memory one.

The CDR3 has 17 residues. Trimming took 2 bases from V and 2 from J; bases not matched to a gene: 7. CDR1 SGHRS and CDR2 YFSETQ come from the germline V gene. Sample: naive CD4+ T cells from PBMCs. The subset denotes: CD45RA+ positively selected. The origin of this receptor is a man between 18 and 35 years old in good health. Some clones in this sample may be carry-over from other donors' samples. The rearrangement links TRBV5-1 to TRBJ2-5, with 12 bases fitting TRBD2. The CDR3 loop reads CASSLLAGGPSQETQYF. CDR3 nucleotides: TGCGCCAGCAGCTTACTAGCGGGAGGACCTTCTCAAGAGACCCAGTACTTC.